What follows describes a single T cell receptor beta chain. The antigen is undetermined. The method was immunoSEQ multiplex PCR; TCRdb's version includes in-frame clones alone and lacks a portion of them. Of 90,000 to 120,000 clones listed, 86% were seen once; the top ten hold about 3.1%. This sample is drawn from a study of T cell responses to AZD1222 COVID-19 vaccine. Study-wide results and caveats: Close to half of spike-specific TCRs reportedly recognize unmutated variant regions. Repertoires in all cases were sampled only once the peak T cell response had passed. It should be noted that donors were predominantly white British and more often female, and clonal diversity was possibly underestimated.

The CDR3 is 17 residues long. V lost 6 bases and J 0 bases, leaving 14 bases between the germline ends. CDR1 KGHDR and CDR2 SFDVKD come from the germline V gene. The sequence was collected from an adult who received the MenACWY meningococcal vaccine as a control. This sequence joins TRBV24-1 and TRBJ2-6, with D possibly TRBD1 on 6 matching bases. The sample was peripheral blood, taken 28 days after the second dose of the MenACWY control vaccine. The CDR3 sequence: CATSPTGSLSGANVLTF. CDR3 sequence (DNA): TGTGCCACCAGTCCGACAGGTTCCCTCTCTGGGGCCAACGTCCTGACTTTC.